The 7 T cell receptor beta chains given below trace back to one sample, sequenced in a study of T cells after yellow fever vaccination. TCRdb fed the 5' RACE reads into MiXCR, producing one record per CDR3 protein. The data show 200,000 to 300,000 distinct CDR3 sequences, about an eighth seen once. This material consisted of CD4+ T cells sorted from PBMCs, taken 45 days after the yellow fever booster vaccination. These TCRs come from a man aged 25-45 years who received the YFV17D yellow fever vaccine.

This clonotype was detected a few times. The chain combines TRBV27 with TRBJ2-3; a weak D match, TRBD2 (5 bases). Germline V lookup: CDR1 MNHEY, CDR2 SMNVEV (reference sequence). This CDR3 comprises 14 residues. V lost 6 bases and J 1 base, leaving 11 bases between the germline ends. The CDR3 DNA follows: TGTGCCAGCAGGGCCCTAGCCGGCACAGATACGCAGTATTTT. It specifies CASRALAGTDTQYF.

V gene TRBV10-3 combines with J gene TRBJ2-7, with D perhaps TRBD1 (5 bases). V was shortened by 11 bases and J by 0 bases, with 8 bases between the two germline ends. Per the germline V gene, CDR1 is ENHRY and CDR2 is SYGVKD. The CDR3 totals 11 residues. CDR3 region: CAGASSYEQYF. Here the CDR3 DNA reads TGTGCCGGGGCGAGCTCCTACGAGCAGTACTTC.

The CDR3 nucleotides are TGTGCCAGCAGCTTAGGTGCAGGGTCGGGCCAAGAGACCCAGTACTTC. It yields the protein CASSLGAGSGQETQYF. The chain employs TRBV7-2 and TRBJ2-5; D might be TRBD1 (5 bases). Germline loops: CDR1 SGHTA, CDR2 FQGNSA. The length of the CDR3 is 16 residues. V was shortened by 1 base and J by 1 base, with 13 bases between the two germline ends.

The rearrangement joins TRBV20-1 to TRBJ2-5, with D possibly matching TRBD1 (6 bases). The CDR3 is 15 residues long. V was pared by 2 bases and J by 2 bases, with 15 bases between. Germline values: CDR1 DFQATT, CDR2 SNEGSKA (reference sequence). The CDR3 spells CSARSLNRDQETQYF. The CDR3, as DNA: TGCAGTGCTAGATCGCTGAACAGGGATCAAGAGACCCAGTACTTC.

The chain is built from TRBV29-1 and TRBJ2-4; 9 bases align to TRBD2. After removal of 7 bases from V and 9 bases from J, the junction contained 7 bases not matched to a gene. This CDR3 region has 12 residues. Germline V gives CDR1 SQVTM, CDR2 ANQGSEA. The CDR3 bases are TGCAGCGCGCTAGCGGGACAGTCCATTCAGTACTTC. Amino acids: CSALAGQSIQYF.

The rearrangement uses TRBV20-1 and TRBJ2-7; TRBD2 is a possible D gene (5 bases). CDR3 length: 13 residues. V lost 4 bases and J 1 base, leaving 11 bases between the germline ends. Germline assignment: CDR1 DFQATT and CDR2 SNEGSKA (reference sequence). The CDR3 nucleotides read TGCAGTGCTACGTGGGAGAGATCCTACGAGCAGTACTTC. Translation gives CSATWERSYEQYF.

This clonotype was seen repeatedly, ten times or more. This sequence joins TRBV20-1 and TRBJ2-1; 9 bases are a match to TRBD2. The CDR3 length is 15 residues. V trimming: 2 bases; J trimming: 6 bases; junction bases outside the gene matches: 8. The germline gives CDR1 DFQATT, CDR2 SNEGSKA (reference sequence). CDR3 protein: CSARLPGLAANEQFF. The CDR3 DNA reads as TGCAGTGCTAGATTACCGGGACTAGCTGCCAATGAGCAGTTCTTC.